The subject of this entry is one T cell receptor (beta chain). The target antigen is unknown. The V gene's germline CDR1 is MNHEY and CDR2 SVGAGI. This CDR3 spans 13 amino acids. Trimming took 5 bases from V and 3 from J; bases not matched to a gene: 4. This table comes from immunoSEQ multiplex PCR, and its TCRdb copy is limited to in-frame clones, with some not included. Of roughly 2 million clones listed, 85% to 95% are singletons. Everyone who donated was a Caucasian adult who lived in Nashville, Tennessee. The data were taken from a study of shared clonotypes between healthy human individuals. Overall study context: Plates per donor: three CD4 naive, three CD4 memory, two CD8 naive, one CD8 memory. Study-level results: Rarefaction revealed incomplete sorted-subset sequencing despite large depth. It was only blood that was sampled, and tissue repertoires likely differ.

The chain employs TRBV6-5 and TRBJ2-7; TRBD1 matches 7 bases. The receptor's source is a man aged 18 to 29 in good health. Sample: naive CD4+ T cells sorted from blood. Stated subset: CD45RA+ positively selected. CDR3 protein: CASSRTGDYEQYF. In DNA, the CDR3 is TGTGCCAGCAGTCGGACAGGCGACTACGAGCAGTACTTC.